Sequencing of this T cell receptor beta chain was carried out in a study of blood T cell repertoires in COVID-19. This CDR3 has 23 residues. V shed 0 bases and J shed 0 bases, with 31 bases lying between them. Germline loops: CDR1 SNHLY, CDR2 FYNNEI. Method: immunoSEQ multiplex PCR; TCRdb's copy keeps in-frame clones and lacks some. The table lists around 42,000 clones, roughly 80% of them singletons. Sequences were obtained from peripheral blood. The chain has TRBV2 and TRBJ2-3, with a tentative D call TRBD1 (5 bases). The receptor comes from an older woman with acute or convalescent COVID-19. This CDR3 is CASSEALLCLGVNSKTSTDTQYF. The CDR3 nucleotides read TGTGCCAGCAGTGAAGCGCTTCTATGTCTAGGGGTTAATAGCAAGACTAGCACAGATACGCAGTATTTT.